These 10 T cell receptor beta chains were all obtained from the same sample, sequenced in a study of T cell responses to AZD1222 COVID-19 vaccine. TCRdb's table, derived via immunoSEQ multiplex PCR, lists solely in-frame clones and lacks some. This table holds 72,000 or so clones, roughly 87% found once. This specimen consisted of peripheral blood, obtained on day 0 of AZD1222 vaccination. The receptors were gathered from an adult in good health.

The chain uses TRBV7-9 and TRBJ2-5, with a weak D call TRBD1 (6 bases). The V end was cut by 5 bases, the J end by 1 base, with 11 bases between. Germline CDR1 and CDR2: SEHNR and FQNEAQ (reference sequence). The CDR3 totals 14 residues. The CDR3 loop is CASSIRGIQETQYF. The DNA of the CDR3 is TGTGCCAGCAGCATAAGGGGGATCCAAGAGACCCAGTACTTC.

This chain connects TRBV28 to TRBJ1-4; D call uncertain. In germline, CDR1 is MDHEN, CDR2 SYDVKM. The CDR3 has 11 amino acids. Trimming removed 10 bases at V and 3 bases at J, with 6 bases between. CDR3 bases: TGTGCCATCCGGGCTAATGAAAAACTGTTTTTT. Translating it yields CAIRANEKLFF.

For the CDR3, the DNA is TGTGCCAGCAGCTTTACAGGGACGGAGACCCAGTACTTC. Translating gives CASSFTGTETQYF. The chain uses TRBV11-3 and TRBJ2-5; D perhaps matches TRBD1 (6 bases). The CDR3 consists of 13 residues. Germline loops: CDR1 SGHNT, CDR2 YENEEA. Between the trimmed V and J ends, which lost 3 bases and 5 bases, there was a span of 10 bases. Using reference TRBV11-3 and TRBJ2-5 for the parts outside the CDR3, the full variable domain is EAGVVQSPRYKIIEKKQPVAFWCNPISGHNTLYWYLQNLGQGPELLIRYENEEAVDDSQLPKDRFSAERLKGVDSTLKIQPAELGDSAVYLCASSFTGTETQYFGPGTRLLVL.

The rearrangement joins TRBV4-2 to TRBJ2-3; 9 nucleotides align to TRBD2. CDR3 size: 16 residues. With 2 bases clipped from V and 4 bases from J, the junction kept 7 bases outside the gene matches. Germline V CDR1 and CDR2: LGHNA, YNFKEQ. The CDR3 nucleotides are TGTGCCAGCAGCCAATTAATGCGGGAGGGCGCAGATACGCAGTATTTT. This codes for CASSQLMREGADTQYF.

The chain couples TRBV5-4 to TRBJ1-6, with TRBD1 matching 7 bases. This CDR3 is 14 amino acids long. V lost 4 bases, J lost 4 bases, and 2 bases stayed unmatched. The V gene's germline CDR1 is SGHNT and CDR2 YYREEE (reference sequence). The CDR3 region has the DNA TGTGCCAGCAGCCCAGGGGGGTATAATTCACCCCTCCACTTT. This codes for CASSPGGYNSPLHF.

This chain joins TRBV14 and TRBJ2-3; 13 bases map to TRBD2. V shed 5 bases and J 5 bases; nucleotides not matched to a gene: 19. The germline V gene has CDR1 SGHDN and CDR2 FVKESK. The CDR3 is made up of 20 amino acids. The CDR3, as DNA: TGTGCCAGCAGCAAAGGCATCCCGGGGACTAGCGGGATGTATAGAGATACGCAGTATTTT. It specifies CASSKGIPGTSGMYRDTQYF.

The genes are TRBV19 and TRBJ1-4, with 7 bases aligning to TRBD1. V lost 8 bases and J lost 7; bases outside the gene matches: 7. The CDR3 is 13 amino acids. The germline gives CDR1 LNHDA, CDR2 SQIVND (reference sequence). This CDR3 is CASRTGAGEKLFF. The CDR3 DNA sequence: TGTGCCAGTCGAACAGGGGCGGGTGAAAAACTGTTTTTT.

CDR3 DNA: TGTGCCAGCAGCCTCACCACCGGGGGCGCTTCGCCTGAAGCTTTCTTT. Translation: CASSLTTGGASPEAFF. The J gene is TRBJ1-1, the V gene TRBV7-2; maybe TRBD1 (6 bases). Germline loops: CDR1 SGHTA, CDR2 FQGNSA. Trimming left V 5 bases short and J 6 bases short, with 22 bases between. The CDR3 is 16 amino acids.

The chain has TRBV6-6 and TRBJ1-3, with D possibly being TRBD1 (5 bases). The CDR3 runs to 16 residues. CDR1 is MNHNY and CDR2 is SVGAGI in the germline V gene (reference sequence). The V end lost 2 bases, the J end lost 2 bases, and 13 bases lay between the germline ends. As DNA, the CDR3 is TGTGCCAGCAGTTACCGTCCGTGGGGGGCTGGAAACACCATATATTTT. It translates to CASSYRPWGAGNTIYF.

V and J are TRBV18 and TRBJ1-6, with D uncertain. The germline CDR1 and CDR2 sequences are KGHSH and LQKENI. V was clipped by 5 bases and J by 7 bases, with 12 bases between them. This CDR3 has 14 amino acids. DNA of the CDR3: TGTGCCAGCTCATCTGAGTCTGGGAATTCACCCCTCCACTTT. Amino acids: CASSSESGNSPLHF.